Listed here is a single T cell receptor beta chain. V dropped 6 bases and J dropped 5; count of bases not matched to a gene: 4. The CDR3 spans 14 residues. Germline lookup yields CDR1 MDHEN and CDR2 SYDVKM. The sample originates from a study of blood T cell repertoires in COVID-19. Study-wide background: The United States, Italy and Spain were the sources of the acute and convalescent COVID-19 samples.

The table came from immunoSEQ multiplex PCR; TCRdb's copy has only in-frame clones and leaves some out. This sample has about 23,000 clones, with around 90% found just once. The chain has TRBV28 and TRBJ1-6; TRBD1 matches at 7 bases. The source is a man in his 70s in a cohort sampled during active COVID-19. The specimen was peripheral blood. DNA for the CDR3: TGTGCCAGCAGGAAGGGACAGAATAATTCACCCCTCCACTTT. This gives the protein CASRKGQNNSPLHF.